A single sample gave rise to the 19 T cell receptor beta chains below, sequenced in a study of blood T cell repertoires in COVID-19. This table comes from immunoSEQ multiplex PCR, and its TCRdb copy is limited to in-frame clones, with some not included. Of about 200,000 clones listed, about 88% are singletons. Sequencing used peripheral blood. These receptor sequences come from a man aged 35 to 55 with active or convalescent COVID-19.

This chain joins TRBV19 and TRBJ2-7, with D perhaps TRBD2 (5 bases). The length of the CDR3 is 13 residues. V lost 2 bases, J lost 2 bases, and 7 bases lay in between. Germline CDR1 is LNHDA and CDR2 is SQIVND (reference sequence). The CDR3 region has the DNA TGTGCCAGTAGTATAACGGGAACCTACGAGCAGTACTTC. Translation gives CASSITGTYEQYF.

The V call is TRBV19, the J call TRBJ2-7; 7 nucleotides align to TRBD1. V was pared by 5 bases and J by 7 bases, with 14 bases of the junction left unmatched. This CDR3 is 15 amino acids long. Germline values: CDR1 LNHDA, CDR2 SQIVND (reference sequence). The CDR3 loop is CASSLSGTALWEQYF. CDR3 sequence (DNA): TGTGCCAGTAGTCTCTCCGGGACAGCTTTGTGGGAGCAGTACTTC. The whole variable domain, remainder taken from reference TRBV19 and TRBJ2-7, is DGGITQSPKYLFRKEGQNVTLSCEQNLNHDAMYWYRQDPGQGLRLIYYSQIVNDFQKGDIAEGYSVSREKKESFPLTVTSAQKNPTAFYLCASSLSGTALWEQYFGPGTRLTVT.

This clone has a count of ten or more. V gene TRBV4-1 combines with J gene TRBJ1-1; D gene uncertain. CDR3 length: 15 residues. Per germline, CDR1 MGHRA and CDR2 YSYEKL. Trimming took off 0 bases at V and 5 bases at J, with 13 bases between the two ends. In DNA form, the CDR3 reads TGCGCCAGCAGCCAAGATTGGGCCCTCGGAACTGAAGCTTTCTTT. Translating it yields CASSQDWALGTEAFF.

The chain combines TRBV6-5 with TRBJ1-2; TRBD1 might be the D (6 bases). Trimming cost V 7 bases and J 8 bases, with 14 bases left between them. The CDR3 loop spans 12 amino acids. Germline values: CDR1 MNHEY, CDR2 SVGAGI. This chain's CDR3 is CASIIDRSGYTF. Written as DNA, the CDR3 is TGTGCCAGCATTATAGACAGGTCCGGCTACACCTTC.

V usage is TRBV6-2 or TRBV6-3 and J usage is TRBJ1-5; weak D call: TRBD1 (6 bases). V dropped 2 bases and J dropped 5 bases, with 10 bases sitting between them. CDR1 MNHEY and CDR2 SVGEGT come from the germline V gene. This CDR3 has 14 amino acids. The CDR3 DNA reads as TGTGCCAGCAGTTACACAGGGAGGGATCAGCCCCAGCATTTT. Amino acids: CASSYTGRDQPQHF.

V is TRBV19 and J is TRBJ1-1; 7 bases are a match to TRBD1. Trimming took 6 bases from V and 2 from J; bases not matched to a gene: 9. The CDR3 consists of 15 residues. The germline V gene encodes CDR1 LNHDA and CDR2 SQIVND (reference sequence). As DNA, the CDR3 is TGTGCCAGTAGCACGACAGGGACCATTAACACTGAAGCTTTCTTT. Protein: CASSTTGTINTEAFF.

This clone was counted a few times. This chain uses TRBV25-1 with TRBJ1-1, with 9 bases that match TRBD1. Germline-derived CDR1 and CDR2 are MGHDK and SYGVNS. Trimming removed 4 bases from V and 5 bases from J; junction bases left unmatched: 11. This CDR3 has 16 residues. The CDR3 sequence: CASSGYGTGRSTEAFF. DNA for the CDR3: TGTGCCAGCAGTGGATATGGGACAGGGCGGAGTACTGAAGCTTTCTTT. Complete variable domain (other parts from reference TRBV25-1 and TRBJ1-1): EADIYQTPRYLVIGTGKKITLECSQTMGHDKMYWYQQDPGMELHLIHYSYGVNSTEKGDLSSESTVSRIRTEHFPLTLESARPSHTSQYLCASSGYGTGRSTEAFFGQGTRLTVV.

The chain uses TRBV12-3 or TRBV12-4 and TRBJ2-5; the D gene is possibly TRBD1 (5 bases). CDR3 length equals 12 residues. The germline V and J ends were trimmed by 6 bases and 7 bases, with 12 bases remaining between them. Written as DNA, the CDR3 is TGTGCCAGCAGCCAAGACAGACCGACCCAGTACTTC. Amino acids: CASSQDRPTQYF.

The genes are TRBV3-1 (or the pseudogene TRBV3-2) and TRBJ2-3, with D uncertain. Trimming took 5 bases from V and 0 from J, leaving 12 bases between them. CDR1 is LGHDT, CDR2 YNNKEL, per germline (reference sequence). The CDR3 spans 15 residues. For the CDR3, the DNA is TGTGCCAGCAGCTCCCGCGGCCTTAGCACAGATACGCAGTATTTT. Translated, it gives CASSSRGLSTDTQYF.

The V call is TRBV19, the J call TRBJ1-1; D unresolved. Trimming removed 5 bases from V and 0 bases from J, with 16 bases in between. The CDR3 sequence is 16 residues long. CDR1 is LNHDA and CDR2 is SQIVND in the germline V gene (reference sequence). The CDR3 coding sequence is TGTGCCAGTAGTTCTCTTCAGACAACCATGAACACTGAAGCTTTCTTT. It yields the protein CASSSLQTTMNTEAFF.

The gene calls are TRBV7-2 and TRBJ2-1; D ambiguous. V was pared by 5 bases and J by 0 bases, with 5 bases between. This CDR3 spans 13 amino acids. The germline V gene has CDR1 SGHTA and CDR2 FQGNSA. The CDR3 sequence is CASSPSSYNEQFF. In DNA form, the CDR3 reads TGTGCCAGCAGCCCGAGCTCCTACAATGAGCAGTTCTTC.

J is TRBJ2-3 and V is TRBV19, with a tentative D call TRBD2 (6 bases). V lost 3 bases, J lost 3 bases, and 13 bases lay in between. This CDR3 has 15 residues. The germline V gene encodes CDR1 LNHDA and CDR2 SQIVND (reference sequence). The CDR3 sequence is CASSIEAGGTDTQYF. In DNA form, the CDR3 reads TGTGCCAGTAGTATTGAAGCGGGTGGGACAGATACGCAGTATTTT.

The chain has TRBV29-1 and TRBJ2-3; 12 nucleotides line up with TRBD2. The CDR3 is 15 residues long. V was pared by 1 base and J by 2 bases, with 1 base of the junction left unmatched. The germline V gene has CDR1 SQVTM and CDR2 ANQGSEA. CDR3 protein: CSVEGTSGDTDTQYF. The CDR3 bases are TGCAGCGTTGAAGGGACTAGCGGGGACACAGATACGCAGTATTTT.

The genes are TRBV19 and TRBJ2-1; TRBD2 aligns across 7 bases. CDR1 and CDR2 (germline): LNHDA, SQIVND (reference sequence). After removal of 5 bases from V and 12 bases from J, the junction contained 13 bases not matched to a gene. The CDR3 is 14 residues long. CDR3 amino acids: CASSADGTILRQFF. The CDR3 DNA is TGTGCCAGTAGTGCTGACGGGACTATCCTAAGGCAGTTCTTC.

The J gene is TRBJ2-2, the V gene TRBV18, with a tentative D call TRBD1 (6 bases). V lost 3 bases and J 6 bases, leaving 14 bases between the germline ends. Germline V lookup: CDR1 KGHSH, CDR2 LQKENI. This CDR3 spans 15 amino acids. CDR3 in amino acids: CASSPLQGFPGELFF. The CDR3 nucleotides are TGTGCCAGCTCACCGCTCCAGGGGTTTCCCGGGGAGCTGTTTTTT.

V gene TRBV7-2 combines with J gene TRBJ1-2, with 10 bases that match TRBD1. The CDR3 is 14 amino acids. J lost 7 bases, V lost 6 bases, and 8 bases had no gene match. Germline CDR1 is SGHTA and CDR2 is FQGNSA. CDR3 coding DNA: TGTGCCAGCAGTTCTGACAGGGGGCTTTCTGGCTACACCTTC. Protein: CASSSDRGLSGYTF.

The CDR3 DNA sequence: TGTGCCAGCAGCTCAGGGGACCGAGGCCGGCTTCACGGCTACACCTTC. This sequence encodes CASSSGDRGRLHGYTF. This chain links TRBV7-2 with TRBJ1-2, with D possibly TRBD1 on 6 matching bases. The V and J ends lost 4 bases and 8 bases respectively, with 23 bases between them. The germline CDR1 and CDR2 sequences are SGHTA and FQGNSA. There are 16 residues in the CDR3. Together with reference TRBV7-2 and TRBJ1-2, the CDR3 gives the full variable domain: GAGVSQSPSNKVTEKGKDVELRCDPISGHTALYWYRQSLGQGLEFLIYFQGNSAPDKSGLPSDRFSAERTGGSVSTLTIQRTQQEDSAVYLCASSSGDRGRLHGYTFGSGTRLTVV.

The chain is built from TRBV6-1 and TRBJ1-1; D unresolved. The length of the CDR3 is 12 residues. V dropped 2 bases and J dropped 5 bases, with 6 bases sitting between them. From germline, CDR1 is MNHNS and CDR2 SASEGT. CDR3 region: CASSERRTEAFF. Here the CDR3 DNA reads TGTGCCAGCAGTGAAAGGAGGACTGAAGCTTTCTTT.

The sample holds one count of this clone. This sequence joins TRBV19 and TRBJ1-5; 7 bases line up with TRBD1. The V gene's germline CDR1 is LNHDA and CDR2 SQIVND (reference sequence). CDR3 length: 12 residues. The V gene end was trimmed by 5 bases and the J gene end by 12 bases; junction bases not matched to a gene: 7. CDR3 protein: CASSPRQGGQHF. The CDR3 DNA reads as TGTGCCAGTAGTCCACGACAGGGAGGCCAGCATTTT. The variable domain in full, with the rest retrieved from reference TRBV19 and TRBJ1-5, is DGGITQSPKYLFRKEGQNVTLSCEQNLNHDAMYWYRQDPGQGLRLIYYSQIVNDFQKGDIAEGYSVSREKKESFPLTVTSAQKNPTAFYLCASSPRQGGQHFGDGTRLSIL.